What follows are 18 T cell receptor beta chains derived from one specimen sequenced in a study of beta chain features in type 1 diabetes. For these TCRs, the target antigens are not known. Expressed TCRB transcripts were sequenced after all isolated RNA was converted to cDNA. Method: immunoSEQ multiplex PCR; TCRdb's copy keeps in-frame clones and lacks some. The sample holds approximately 280,000 clones, approximately 15% seen once. The study, taken as a whole, reports: When Type 1 diabetes patients were examined, their TCRB CDR3s proved moderately but significantly shorter in all four CD4+ subsets.

Sequencing used naive CD4+ T cells from blood. The receptor set was obtained from a man between 18 and 29 years old with type 1 diabetes.

This clone was counted only a few times. The CDR3 DNA is TGCGCCAGCAGCCCACAGGTCCCGAACACCGGGGAGCTGTTTTTT. Amino acids: CASSPQVPNTGELFF. The V call is TRBV5-1, the J call TRBJ2-2, with D possibly matching TRBD1 (5 bases). This CDR3 is built from 15 residues. The V gene lost 4 bases and the J gene lost 0 bases, with 10 bases spanning the gap. Germline assignment: CDR1 SGHRS and CDR2 YFSETQ.

This chain joins TRBV7-8 and TRBJ2-3; 9 positions match TRBD2. There are 14 residues in the CDR3. With V trimmed by 5 bases and J by 6 bases, 6 bases remained unmatched. The germline V gene encodes CDR1 SGHVS and CDR2 FQNEAQ. The CDR3 nucleotides read TGTGCCAGCAGCGCGCGGGAGGGCCTGGATACGCAGTATTTT. Its protein is CASSAREGLDTQYF.

The rearrangement links TRBV15 to TRBJ2-6, with TRBD1 identical over 9 bases. Germline V gene sequence: CDR1 LNHNV, CDR2 YYDKDF (reference sequence). The CDR3 runs to 18 residues. V lost 2 bases, J lost 2 bases, and 7 bases stayed unmatched. CDR3 residues: CATSRTGTGTAGANVLTF. Here the CDR3 DNA reads TGTGCCACCAGCAGAACCGGGACAGGGACTGCTGGGGCCAACGTCCTGACTTTC.

The gene calls are TRBV11-3 and TRBJ2-3; no reliable D call. The CDR3 sequence is 14 residues long. V lost 5 bases to trimming and J lost 2 bases, with 11 bases between them. In germline, CDR1 is SGHNT, CDR2 YENEEA. In DNA form, the CDR3 reads TGTGCCAGCAGCCCGGGTGGATACACAGATACGCAGTATTTT. Translated: CASSPGGYTDTQYF.

The chain links TRBV27 to TRBJ2-5; D gene unclear. V lost 2 bases to trimming and J lost 5 bases, with 9 bases between them. This CDR3 region has 13 residues. From germline, CDR1 is MNHEY and CDR2 SMNVEV (reference sequence). The CDR3 loop reads CASSLAGAETQYF. The CDR3 DNA reads as TGTGCCAGCAGTTTAGCAGGTGCGGAGACCCAGTACTTC.

This chain links TRBV7-9 with TRBJ1-5, with D maybe TRBD1 (6 bases). The germline V gene has CDR1 SEHNR and CDR2 FQNEAQ (reference sequence). The germline V and J ends were trimmed by 4 bases and 1 base, with 20 bases remaining between them. The CDR3 is 18 amino acids. The CDR3 bases are TGTGCCAGCAGCTCCTCCCCCACGGGGGGACAAAGCAATCAGCCCCAGCATTTT. Translated, it gives CASSSSPTGGQSNQPQHF.

This sequence joins TRBV27 and TRBJ2-7; D is possibly TRBD1 (6 bases). The CDR3 spans 13 residues. Per germline, CDR1 MNHEY and CDR2 SMNVEV (reference sequence). With 7 bases removed from V and 0 bases from J, the gap between germline ends came to 10 bases. The chain's CDR3 is CASTGDNSYEQYF. CDR3 sequence (DNA): TGTGCCAGCACCGGGGACAACTCCTACGAGCAGTACTTC.

The rearrangement uses TRBV5-1 and TRBJ2-5, with TRBD2 identical over 13 bases. J lost 3 bases, V lost 4 bases, and 6 bases had no gene match. This CDR3 contains 16 residues. Germline lookup yields CDR1 SGHRS and CDR2 YFSETQ. The CDR3 DNA reads as TGCGCCAGCAGCCCGGGACTAGCGGGGCCGGAAGAGACCCAGTACTTC. Translation gives CASSPGLAGPEETQYF.

The rearrangement uses TRBV29-1 and TRBJ1-1; possible D gene TRBD1, 6 bases. V shed 4 bases and J shed 1 base, with 7 bases lying between them. CDR1 and CDR2 (germline): SQVTM, ANQGSEA. The CDR3 sequence is 12 residues long. The CDR3 sequence: CSVVDRNTEAFF. The CDR3 DNA sequence: TGCAGCGTTGTGGACAGGAACACTGAAGCTTTCTTT.

Comment on this clone: Other DNA sequences of this sample code for an identical CDR3. The chain joins TRBV9 to TRBJ1-1, with 10 nucleotides matching TRBD1. J was trimmed by 2 bases and V by 4 bases; bases with no gene match: 2. This CDR3 comprises 14 residues. Germline-derived CDR1 and CDR2 are SGDLS and YYNGEE. As DNA, the CDR3 is TGTGCCAGCAGCAGGGACAGGGGAAACACTGAAGCTTTCTTT. Protein: CASSRDRGNTEAFF.

The table lists this clone with a few counts. The gene calls are TRBV6-5 and TRBJ2-1, with D possibly matching TRBD2 (5 bases). CDR3 size: 15 residues. The V gene's germline CDR1 is MNHEY and CDR2 SVGAGI. Trimming stripped 6 bases from V and 2 bases from J, with 14 bases between. The CDR3 DNA follows: TGTGCCAGCAGAAGCCTACGGGATCCCTACAATGAGCAGTTCTTC. The encoded protein is CASRSLRDPYNEQFF.

This clone was seen a handful of times. The V call is TRBV19, the J call TRBJ2-1; tentatively, D is TRBD2 (6 bases). The germline CDR1 and CDR2 sequences are LNHDA and SQIVND (reference sequence). The CDR3 is 15 residues long. With 7 bases removed from V and 1 base from J, the gap between germline ends came to 14 bases. The CDR3 DNA follows: TGTGCCAGTAACGGGAGAGGGGAGTCCTACAATGAGCAGTTCTTC. Translated: CASNGRGESYNEQFF.

The genes are TRBV11-2 and TRBJ2-3; 10 bases line up with TRBD2. Germline V gene data show CDR1 as SGHAT and CDR2 as FQNNGV. Trimming removed 3 bases from V and 2 bases from J; junction bases left unmatched: 5. The CDR3 extends over 16 amino acids. CDR3 coding DNA: TGTGCCAGCAGCTTTAGCGGGGGGTCCCCCACAGATACGCAGTATTTT. It translates to CASSFSGGSPTDTQYF. Based on the CDR3 plus reference TRBV11-2 and TRBJ2-3, the full variable domain is EAGVAQSPRYKIIEKRQSVAFWCNPISGHATLYWYQQILGQGPKLLIQFQNNGVVDDSQLPKDRFSAERLKGVDSTLKIQPAKLEDSAVYLCASSFSGGSPTDTQYFGPGTRLTVL.

This clone was observed a few times. V and J are TRBV7-9 and TRBJ2-6, with 8 bases matching TRBD1. The CDR3 is 17 residues long. Germline CDR1 is SEHNR and CDR2 is FQNEAQ (reference sequence). The trim removed 4 bases at V and 2 bases at J, leaving 7 bases unmatched. Here the CDR3 DNA reads TGTGCCAGCAGCTCCCTCAGGGGGCGAGCTGGGGCCAACGTCCTGACTTTC. Residues: CASSSLRGRAGANVLTF. The whole variable domain, filled in from reference TRBV7-9 and TRBJ2-6, reads DTGVSQNPRHKITKRGQNVTFRCDPISEHNRLYWYRQTLGQGPEFLTYFQNEAQLEKSRLLSDRFSAERPKGSFSTLEIQRTEQGDSAMYLCASSSLRGRAGANVLTFGAGSRLTVL.

This clone has more than one count but fewer than ten. The chain has TRBV6-1 and TRBJ2-5; 9 nucleotides line up with TRBD1. CDR1 and CDR2 (germline): MNHNS, SASEGT. The CDR3 has 15 amino acids. The junction had 5 bases not matched to a gene; V was cut back by 1 base and J by 5 bases. The CDR3 spells CASSEEQGARETQYF. Written as DNA, the CDR3 is TGTGCCAGCAGTGAAGAACAGGGGGCTCGGGAGACCCAGTACTTC.

The rearrangement uses TRBV30 and TRBJ2-5; 12 bases are shared with TRBD2. This CDR3 contains 16 residues. The junction had 7 bases not matched to a gene; V was cut back by 1 base and J by 4 bases. CDR1 and CDR2 (germline): GTSNPN, SVGIG (reference sequence). The CDR3 is CAWSGASGGAGETQYF. The CDR3 DNA reads as TGTGCCTGGAGTGGGGCTAGCGGGGGGGCGGGAGAGACCCAGTACTTC.

Remarks on this clone: The same CDR3 can be traced to other DNA sequences in this sample. The CDR3 sequence is CAWSSGSGANVLTF. CDR3 coding DNA: TGTGCCTGGAGCTCGGGGTCTGGGGCCAACGTCCTGACTTTC. The V call is TRBV30, the J call TRBJ2-6; possibly TRBD2 for D (5 bases). This CDR3 has 14 amino acids. Germline values: CDR1 GTSNPN, CDR2 SVGIG (reference sequence). V lost 3 bases and J lost 1, with 7 bases in between.

The rearrangement joins TRBV28 to TRBJ2-1, with 10 bases lining up with TRBD2. After removal of 2 bases from V and 15 bases from J, the junction contained 4 bases not matched to a gene. CDR1 and CDR2 from the germline V gene are MDHEN and SYDVKM. This CDR3 region has 12 residues. The CDR3, as DNA: TGTGCCAGCAGTTTAACTAGCGGGAATGTGTTCTTC. Translating gives CASSLTSGNVFF.